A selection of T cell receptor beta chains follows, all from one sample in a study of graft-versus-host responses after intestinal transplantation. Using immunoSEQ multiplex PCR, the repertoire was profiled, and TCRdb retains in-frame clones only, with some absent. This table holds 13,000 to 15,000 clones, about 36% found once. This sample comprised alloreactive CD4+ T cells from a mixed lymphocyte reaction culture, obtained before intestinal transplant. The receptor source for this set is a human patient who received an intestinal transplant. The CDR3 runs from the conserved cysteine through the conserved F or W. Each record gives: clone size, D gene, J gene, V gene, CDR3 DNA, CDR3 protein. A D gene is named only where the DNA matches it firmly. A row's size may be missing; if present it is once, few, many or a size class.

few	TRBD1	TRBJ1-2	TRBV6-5	TGTGCCACTAAGGACAGGGGTTCCAAAGGTGGCTACACCTTC	CATKDRGSKGGYTF
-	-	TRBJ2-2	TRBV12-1	TGTGCCAGCAGCTTTGTGGAACTAGCGGGGGGGCCCATGGGCGGGGAGCTGTTTTTT	CASSFVELAGGPMGGELFF
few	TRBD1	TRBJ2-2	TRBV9	TGTGCCAGCAGCGTCACAGGGGGTTCGGTCACCGGGGAGCTGTTTTTT	CASSVTGGSVTGELFF
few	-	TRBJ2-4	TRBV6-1	TGTGCCAGCAGTGCCTACAGGGTAGGGAAGGAAAACATTCAGTACTTC	CASSAYRVGKENIQYF
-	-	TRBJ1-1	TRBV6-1	TGTGCCAGCAAGGAGATCATGAACACTGAAGCTTTCTTT	CASKEIMNTEAFF
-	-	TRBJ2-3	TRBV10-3	TGTGCCACCCGTGTGGGGGGTGCCCCTACGCAGTATTTT	CATRVGGAPTQYF
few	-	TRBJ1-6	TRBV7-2	TGTGCCAGCAGCTTAGTTTCAGGGGTGAATTCACCCCTCCACTTT	CASSLVSGVNSPLHF
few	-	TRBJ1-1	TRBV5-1	TGCGCCAGCAGCTTCGGGAGGGACACTGAAGCTTTCTTT	CASSFGRDTEAFF
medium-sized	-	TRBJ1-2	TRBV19	TGTGCCAGTAGTATTCTGTCAGGGCGGGGCTACACCTTC	CASSILSGRGYTF
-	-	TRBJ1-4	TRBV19	TGTGCCAGTAGTCTCGCGGGGGGGAATGAAAAACTGTTTTTT	CASSLAGGNEKLFF
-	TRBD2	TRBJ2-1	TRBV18	TGTGCCAGCTCATCTTTAGCGGGGAGGATCTCCTACAATGAGCAGTTCTTC	CASSSLAGRISYNEQFF
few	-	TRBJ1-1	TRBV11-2	TGTGCCAGCAGCTTAGGGGGCATGAACACTGAAGCTTTCTTT	CASSLGGMNTEAFF
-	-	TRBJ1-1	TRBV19	TGTGCCAGTAGCCCTCAGGGGAACACTGAAGCTTTCTTT	CASSPQGNTEAFF
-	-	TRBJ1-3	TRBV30	TGTGCCTGGAGCGCTCACAGGGCCACTGGAAACACCATATATTTT	CAWSAHRATGNTIYF
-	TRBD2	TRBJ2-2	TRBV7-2	TGTGCCAGCAGCTTGGGGGCTAGCGGGGTCACCGGGGAGCTGTTTTTT	CASSLGASGVTGELFF
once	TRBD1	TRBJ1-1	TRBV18	TGTGCCAGCTCACCGGGCCAGGACAGGGAATTTGATGGGGGTTTT	CASSPGQDREFDGGF
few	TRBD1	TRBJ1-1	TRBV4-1	TGCGCCAGCAGCCAAGCAGGGGGCGGCACTGAAGCTTTCTTT	CASSQAGGGTEAFF
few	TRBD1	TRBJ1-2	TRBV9	TGTGCCAGCAGCGTAGGTCAGGGGGCCTATGGCTACACCTTC	CASSVGQGAYGYTF
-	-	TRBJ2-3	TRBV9	TGTGCCAGCAGCCCCCAAGTGGGCCCCACAGATACGCAGTATTTT	CASSPQVGPTDTQYF
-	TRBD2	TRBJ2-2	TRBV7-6	TGTGCCAGCAGCTTAACTAGCGGGGGGGCCGACACCGGGGAGCTGTTTTTT	CASSLTSGGADTGELFF
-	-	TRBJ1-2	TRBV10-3	TGTGCCATCAGTGAGTCGAGGGCCGTGTACACCTTC	CAISESRAVYTF
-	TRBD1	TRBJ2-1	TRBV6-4	TGTGCCAGCAGTCGACAGGGGGGGTATGAGCAGTTCTTC	CASSRQGGYEQFF
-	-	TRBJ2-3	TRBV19	TGTGCCAGTAGCCTAGGAGGGGGGGGAGGTTTATCCACAGATACGCAGTATTTT	CASSLGGGGGLSTDTQYF
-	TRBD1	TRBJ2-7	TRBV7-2	TGTGCCAGCAGCTTAGATGACAGGGGGCGCTACGAGCAGTACTTC	CASSLDDRGRYEQYF
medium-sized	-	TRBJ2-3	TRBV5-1	TGCGCCAGCAGCGCACTAGGAGATACGCAGTATTTT	CASSALGDTQYF
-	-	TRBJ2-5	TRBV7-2	TGTGCCAGCAGCTTAACCGGGTTCCAAGAGACCCAGTACTTC	CASSLTGFQETQYF
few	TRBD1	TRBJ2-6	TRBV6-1	TGTGCCAGCAGTGCGCGACAGGGGGCGAGGTCTGGGGCCAACGTCCTGACTTTC	CASSARQGARSGANVLTF
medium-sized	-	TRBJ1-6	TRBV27	TGTGCCAGCAATACGGGAGGGACCTATAATTCACCCCTCCACTTT	CASNTGGTYNSPLHF
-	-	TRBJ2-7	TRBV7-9	TGTGCCAGCAGCTCGTGGGGCACCTCCGAGCAGTACTTC	CASSSWGTSEQYF
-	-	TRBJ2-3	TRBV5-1	TGCGCCAGCAGCTGGGAGACAGGCACCCCAGATACGCAGTATTTT	CASSWETGTPDTQYF
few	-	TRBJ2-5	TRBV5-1	TGCGCCAGCCAAACAGGGCCCTCGGAGACCCAGTACTTC	CASQTGPSETQYF
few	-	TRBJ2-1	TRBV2	TGTGCCAGCAGTGAAGGGGGCGATGAGCAGTTCTTC	CASSEGGDEQFF
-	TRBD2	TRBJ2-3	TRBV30	TGTGCCTGGAGTGTGGGAAGGACTAGTCCTAATTTGGATACGCAGTATTTT	CAWSVGRTSPNLDTQYF
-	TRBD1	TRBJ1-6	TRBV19	TGTGCCAGTAGTCACGGCTCTGGACAGGGTGGTTCACCCCTCCACTTT	CASSHGSGQGGSPLHF
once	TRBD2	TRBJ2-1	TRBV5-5	TGTGCCAGCAGCTTACTAGCGGGGGCCTACAATGAGCAGTTCTTC	CASSLLAGAYNEQFF
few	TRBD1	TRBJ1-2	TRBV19	TGTGCCAGTAGTCTGCCTCAGGGGGCCCCTCACTATGGCTACACCTTC	CASSLPQGAPHYGYTF
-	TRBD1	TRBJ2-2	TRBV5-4	TGTGCCAGCAGCAAGGACAGGGGGAGTACCGGGGAGCTGTTTTTT	CASSKDRGSTGELFF
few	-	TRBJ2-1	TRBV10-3	TGTGCCATCAGTGATTCCGTACAGGGATTGAATGAGCAGTTCTTC	CAISDSVQGLNEQFF
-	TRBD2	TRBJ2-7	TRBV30	TGTGCCTGGAGTCCATCTAGGACTAGCGGGGGGGCATACGAGCAGTACTTC	CAWSPSRTSGGAYEQYF
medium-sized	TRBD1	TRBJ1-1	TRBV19	TGTGCCAGTAGTTCGACAGGGGGCTCTGAAGCTTTCTTT	CASSSTGGSEAFF
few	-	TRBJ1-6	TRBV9	TGTGCCAGCAGCCTCGGAGGGGACGGACTAAATTCACCCCTCCACTTT	CASSLGGDGLNSPLHF
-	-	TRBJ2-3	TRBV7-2	TGTGCCAGCAGCAGTAGGGGCCGGAAGGCAGCTTTTAGCACAGATACGCAGTATTTT	CASSSRGRKAAFSTDTQYF
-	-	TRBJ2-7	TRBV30	TGTGCCTGGAGTGGACAGGCCCCGGGCGAGCAGTACTTC	CAWSGQAPGEQYF
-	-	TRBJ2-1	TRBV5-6	TGTGCCAGCAGCCTTAGCGGCTCCTACAATGAGCAGTTCTTC	CASSLSGSYNEQFF
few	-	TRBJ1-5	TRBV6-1	TGTGCCAGCAGTGAACAGGATAGCAATCAGCCCCAGCATTTT	CASSEQDSNQPQHF
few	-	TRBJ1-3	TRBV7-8	TGTGCCAGCAAACGGTTCAGCGAAGTCTCTGGAAACACCATATATTTT	CASKRFSEVSGNTIYF
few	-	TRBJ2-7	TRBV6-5	TGTGCCAGCAGTTACACAGGGTTTAAGCAGTACTTC	CASSYTGFKQYF
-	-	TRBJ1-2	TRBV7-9	TGTGCCAGCAGCTTATCTGGACAGCCACACTATGGCTACACCTTC	CASSLSGQPHYGYTF
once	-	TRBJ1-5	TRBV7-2	TGTGCCAGCAGCTTAGCGGGAGCAAGGAGTCAGCCCCAGCATTTT	CASSLAGARSQPQHF
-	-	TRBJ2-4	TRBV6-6	TGTGCCAGCAGTAGCAGGACAGCAGCCAAAAACATTCAGTACTTC	CASSSRTAAKNIQYF
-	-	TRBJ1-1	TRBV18	TGTGCCAGCTCACAAAAACAGGTGAACACTGAAGCTTTCTTT	CASSQKQVNTEAFF
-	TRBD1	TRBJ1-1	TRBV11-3	TGTGCCAGCAGCTTAATCAGGGGGGCGGGAACTGAAGCTTTCTTT	CASSLIRGAGTEAFF
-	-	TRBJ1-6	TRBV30	TGTGCCTGGAGCCCGGCTCGGACAAACTCCTATAATTCACCCCTCCACTTT	CAWSPARTNSYNSPLHF
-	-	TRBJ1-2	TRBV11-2	TGTGCCAGCAGCTGGGCCTCCAACTATGGCTACACCTTC	CASSWASNYGYTF
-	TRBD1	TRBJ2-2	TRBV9	TGTGCCAGCAGCGTGGACAGGCAGAACACCGGGGAGCTGTTTTTT	CASSVDRQNTGELFF